Listed below are T cell receptor beta chains from one sample, sequenced in a study of blood T cell repertoires in COVID-19. Using immunoSEQ multiplex PCR, the repertoire was profiled, and TCRdb retains in-frame clones only, with some absent. The repertoire consists of 230,000 or so clones, with 86% occurring once and the leading ten covering about 4%. The sequenced material came from PBMCs or T cells enriched from blood (not recorded which). These receptor sequences come from a woman aged 40 to 55 with acute COVID-19. The CDR3 runs from the conserved cysteine through the conserved F or W. A D gene is named only where the DNA matches it firmly. Size is stated for part of the rows, as once, few or many counts, or as a class when the clone is expanded.

TRBJ2-5	TRBD2	.	TRBV15	CATSTVLAGVLETQYF	TGTGCCACCAGCACCGTGCTAGCGGGGGTTTTAGAGACCCAGTACTTC
TRBJ2-1	TRBD2	few	TRBV11-2	CASSLKLAGTFNEQFF	TGTGCCAGCAGCTTAAAACTAGCGGGGACCTTCAATGAGCAGTTCTTC
TRBJ1-2	.	.	TRBV7-9	CASSRSAGAAGSTF	TGTGCCAGCAGCAGGAGTGCTGGGGCAGCAGGTTCCACCTTC
TRBJ1-2	.	.	TRBV19	CASSNSTGGHYGYTF	TGTGCCAGTAGTAACTCTACAGGTGGCCACTATGGCTACACCTTC
TRBJ1-1	TRBD1	.	TRBV7-2	CASSFTGGHTEAFF	TGTGCCAGCAGCTTTACAGGGGGCCATACTGAAGCTTTCTTT
TRBJ2-1	.	.	TRBV7-2	CASSLGGARNEQFF	TGTGCCAGCAGCTTAGGTGGGGCTCGGAATGAGCAGTTCTTC
TRBJ1-6	.	.	TRBV11-2	CASSRVSGLSLHF	TGTGCCAGCAGCCGGGTCTCCGGTTTGTCCCTCCACTTT
TRBJ1-2	.	few	TRBV4-1	CATRRGGGDGYTF	TGCGCCACCCGGCGGGGAGGAGGCGATGGCTACACCTTC
TRBJ1-2	.	.	TRBV29-1	CSVEGGGGPGGIYGYTF	TGCAGCGTTGAAGGGGGTGGAGGCCCCGGTGGGATTTATGGCTACACCTTC
TRBJ2-5	.	once	TRBV20-1	CSASSHTQTQYF	TGCAGTGCTAGTAGTCACACGCAGACCCAGTACTTC
TRBJ1-1	.	.	TRBV7-9	CASSQPNDREAFF	TGTGCCAGCAGCCAGCCTAACGACAGGGAAGCTTTCTTT
TRBJ1-2	TRBD1	.	TRBV7-9	CASSLTGANYGYTF	TGTGCCAGCAGCTTGACAGGGGCTAACTATGGCTACACCTTC
TRBJ2-7	.	.	TRBV7-2	CASSLEVAQAYEQYF	TGTGCCAGCAGCTTAGAAGTCGCACAGGCTTACGAGCAGTACTTC
TRBJ1-1	.	.	TRBV7-2	CASSLKLQVNTEAFF	TGTGCCAGCAGCCTAAAGCTTCAGGTGAACACTGAAGCTTTCTTT
TRBJ1-6	.	.	TRBV9	CASSVDSNSPLHF	TGTGCCAGCAGCGTTGACAGTAATTCACCCCTCCACTTT
TRBJ1-5	.	.	TRBV19	CASSIYMDTDQPQHF	TGTGCCAGTAGTATATACATGGACACTGATCAGCCCCAGCATTTT
TRBJ1-2	.	.	TRBV20-1	CSARDLLNTF	TGCAGTGCTAGAGATCTGCTTAACACGTTC
TRBJ1-1	.	.	TRBV6-5	CASSYKGRQRNTEAFF	TGTGCCAGCAGTTACAAGGGGCGGCAGAGGAACACTGAAGCTTTCTTT
TRBJ1-1	TRBD1	once	TRBV18	CASSLGQGSNTEAFF	TGTGCCAGCTCACTAGGACAGGGGTCGAACACTGAAGCTTTCTTT
TRBJ2-6	TRBD1	.	TRBV5-5	CASSPLTGGNGANVLTF	TGTGCCAGCAGCCCACTGACAGGGGGAAATGGGGCCAACGTCCTGACTTTC
TRBJ2-3	.	.	TRBV4-3	CASSQDYRATDTQYF	TGCGCCAGCAGCCAAGATTACAGGGCGACAGATACGCAGTATTTT
TRBJ1-2	.	.	TRBV18	CASSPLGGLDGYTF	TGTGCCAGCTCACCCCTAGGGGGTCTGGATGGCTACACCTTC
TRBJ2-1	TRBD2	.	TRBV11-2	CASSLGSSGGWGEQFF	TGTGCCAGCAGCTTAGGGTCTAGCGGGGGGTGGGGTGAGCAGTTCTTC
TRBJ2-1	TRBD2	few	TRBV2	CASSDSSGGNNEQFF	TGTGCCAGCAGTGACTCTAGCGGGGGGAACAATGAGCAGTTCTTC
TRBJ2-7	.	.	TRBV27	CASSLSLLGHDYEQYF	TGTGCCAGCAGTTTATCGCTTCTAGGACACGACTACGAGCAGTACTTC
TRBJ2-4	.	.	TRBV5-8	CASFVAGLAKNIQYF	TGTGCCAGCTTCGTTGCGGGATTAGCCAAAAACATTCAGTACTTC